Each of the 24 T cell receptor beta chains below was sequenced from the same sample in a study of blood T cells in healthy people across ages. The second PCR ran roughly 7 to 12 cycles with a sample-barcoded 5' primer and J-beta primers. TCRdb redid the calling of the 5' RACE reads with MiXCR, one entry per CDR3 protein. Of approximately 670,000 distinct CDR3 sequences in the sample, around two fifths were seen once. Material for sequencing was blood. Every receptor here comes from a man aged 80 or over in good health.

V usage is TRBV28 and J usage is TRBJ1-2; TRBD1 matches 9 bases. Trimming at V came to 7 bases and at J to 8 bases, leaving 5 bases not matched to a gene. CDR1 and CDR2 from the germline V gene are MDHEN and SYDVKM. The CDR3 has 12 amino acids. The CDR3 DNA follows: TGTGCCAGCACCTACAGGGGGCGCGGCTACACCTTC. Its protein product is CASTYRGRGYTF.

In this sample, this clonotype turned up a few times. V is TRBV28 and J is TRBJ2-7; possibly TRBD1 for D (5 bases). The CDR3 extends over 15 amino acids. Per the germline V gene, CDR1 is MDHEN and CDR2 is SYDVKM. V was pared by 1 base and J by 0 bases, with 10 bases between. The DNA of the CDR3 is TGTGCCAGCAGTTTATTAGGGGTCGGCTCCTACGAGCAGTACTTC. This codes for CASSLLGVGSYEQYF.

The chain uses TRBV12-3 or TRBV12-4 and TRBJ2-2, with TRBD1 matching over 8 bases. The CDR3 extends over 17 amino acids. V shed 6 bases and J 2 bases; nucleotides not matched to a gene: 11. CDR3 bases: TGTGCCAGCAGAATAAACAGGGGGAGCGGAAACACCGGGGAGCTGTTTTTT. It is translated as CASRINRGSGNTGELFF.

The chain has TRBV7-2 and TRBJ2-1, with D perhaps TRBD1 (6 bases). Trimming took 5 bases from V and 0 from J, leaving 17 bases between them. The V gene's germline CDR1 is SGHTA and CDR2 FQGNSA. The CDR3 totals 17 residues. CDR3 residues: CASSENPGVSSYNEQFF. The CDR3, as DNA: TGTGCCAGCAGCGAAAACCCAGGGGTCTCCTCCTACAATGAGCAGTTCTTC.

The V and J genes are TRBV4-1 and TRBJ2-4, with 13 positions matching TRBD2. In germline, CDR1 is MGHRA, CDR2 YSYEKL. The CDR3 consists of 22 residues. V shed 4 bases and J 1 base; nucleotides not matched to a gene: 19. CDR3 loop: CASSPPLAGGGLSTPAKNIQYF. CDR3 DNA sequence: TGCGCCAGCAGCCCACCACTAGCGGGAGGGGGTCTTTCCACTCCGGCCAAAAACATTCAGTACTTC.

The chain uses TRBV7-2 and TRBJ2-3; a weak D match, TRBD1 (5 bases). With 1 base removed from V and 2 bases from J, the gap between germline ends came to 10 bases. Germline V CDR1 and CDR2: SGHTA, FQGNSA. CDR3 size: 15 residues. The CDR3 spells CASSLDRLDTDTQYF. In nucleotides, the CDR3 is TGTGCCAGCAGCTTAGACAGGCTAGACACAGATACGCAGTATTTT.

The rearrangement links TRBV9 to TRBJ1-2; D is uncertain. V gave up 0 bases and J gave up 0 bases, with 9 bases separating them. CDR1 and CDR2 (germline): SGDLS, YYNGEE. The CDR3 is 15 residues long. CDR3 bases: TGTGCCAGCAGCGTAGAGGCAGCAACTAACTATGGCTACACCTTC. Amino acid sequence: CASSVEAATNYGYTF.

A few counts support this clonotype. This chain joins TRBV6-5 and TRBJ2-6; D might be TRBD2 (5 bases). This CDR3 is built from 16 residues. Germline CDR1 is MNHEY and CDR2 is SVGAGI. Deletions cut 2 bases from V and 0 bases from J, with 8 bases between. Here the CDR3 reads CASSYGRDSGANVLTF. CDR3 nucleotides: TGTGCCAGCAGTTACGGTCGGGACTCTGGGGCCAACGTCCTGACTTTC.

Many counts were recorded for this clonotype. This CDR3 is CASSQDGGSTEAFF. CDR3 sequence (DNA): TGTGCCAGCAGCCAGGACGGTGGGAGCACTGAAGCTTTCTTT. The V and J genes are TRBV7-2 and TRBJ1-1, with D unresolved. V lost 5 bases, J lost 4 bases, and 14 bases lay in between. The CDR3 covers 14 residues. Germline V gene lookup returns CDR1 SGHTA and CDR2 FQGNSA.

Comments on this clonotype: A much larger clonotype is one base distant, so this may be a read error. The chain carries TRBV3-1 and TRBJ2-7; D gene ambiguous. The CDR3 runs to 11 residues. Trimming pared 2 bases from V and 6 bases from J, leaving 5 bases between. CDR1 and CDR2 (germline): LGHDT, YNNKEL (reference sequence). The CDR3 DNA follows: TGTGCCAGCAGCCAATTGGGCGAGCAGTACTTC. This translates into CASSQLGEQYF.

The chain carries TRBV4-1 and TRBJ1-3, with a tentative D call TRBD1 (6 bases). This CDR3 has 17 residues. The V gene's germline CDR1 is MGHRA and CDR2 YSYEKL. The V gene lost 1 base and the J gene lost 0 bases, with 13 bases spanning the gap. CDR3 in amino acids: CASSQVFGQNSGNTIYF. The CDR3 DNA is TGCGCCAGCAGCCAAGTTTTCGGACAGAACTCTGGAAACACCATATATTTT.

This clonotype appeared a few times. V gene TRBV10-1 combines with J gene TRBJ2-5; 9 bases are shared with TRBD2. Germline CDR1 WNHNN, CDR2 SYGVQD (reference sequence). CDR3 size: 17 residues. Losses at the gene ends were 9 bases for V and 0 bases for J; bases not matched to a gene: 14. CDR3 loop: CARGGLAGPAYQETQYF. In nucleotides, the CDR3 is TGCGCCAGAGGGGGGCTAGCGGGGCCCGCGTACCAAGAGACCCAGTACTTC.

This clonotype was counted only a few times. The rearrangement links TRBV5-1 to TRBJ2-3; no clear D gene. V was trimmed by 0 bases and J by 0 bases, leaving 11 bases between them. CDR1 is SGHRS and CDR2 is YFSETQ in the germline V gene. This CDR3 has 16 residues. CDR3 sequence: CASSLGGGDSTDTQYF. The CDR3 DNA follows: TGCGCCAGCAGCTTGGGCGGTGGGGATAGCACAGATACGCAGTATTTT.

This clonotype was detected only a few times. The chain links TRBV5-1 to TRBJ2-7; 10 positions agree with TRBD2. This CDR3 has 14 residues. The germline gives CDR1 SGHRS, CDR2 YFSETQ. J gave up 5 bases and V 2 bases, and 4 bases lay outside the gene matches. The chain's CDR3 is CASSLSSGRNEQYF. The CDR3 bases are TGCGCCAGCAGCTTATCTAGCGGGAGAAACGAGCAGTACTTC.

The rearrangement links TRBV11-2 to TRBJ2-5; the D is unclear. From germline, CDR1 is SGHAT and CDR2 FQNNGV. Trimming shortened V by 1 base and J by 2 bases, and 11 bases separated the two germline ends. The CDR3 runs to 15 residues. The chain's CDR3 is CASSLVGSLQETQYF. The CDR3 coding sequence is TGTGCCAGCAGCTTAGTGGGCAGCCTACAAGAGACCCAGTACTTC. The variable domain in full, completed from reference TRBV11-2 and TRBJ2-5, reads EAGVAQSPRYKIIEKRQSVAFWCNPISGHATLYWYQQILGQGPKLLIQFQNNGVVDDSQLPKDRFSAERLKGVDSTLKIQPAKLEDSAVYLCASSLVGSLQETQYFGPGTRLLVL.

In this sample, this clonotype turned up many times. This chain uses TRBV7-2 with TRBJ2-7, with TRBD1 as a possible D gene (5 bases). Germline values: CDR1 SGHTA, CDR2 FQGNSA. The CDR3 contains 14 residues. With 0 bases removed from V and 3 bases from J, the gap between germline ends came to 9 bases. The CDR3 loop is CASSLAPRGYEQYF. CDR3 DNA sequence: TGTGCCAGCAGCTTAGCGCCAAGGGGCTACGAGCAGTACTTC.

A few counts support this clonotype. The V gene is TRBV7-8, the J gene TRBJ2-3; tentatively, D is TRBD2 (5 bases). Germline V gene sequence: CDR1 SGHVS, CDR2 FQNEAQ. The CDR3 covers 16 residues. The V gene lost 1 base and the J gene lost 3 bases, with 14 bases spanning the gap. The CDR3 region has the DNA TGTGCCAGCAGCTTAGTTTTTAATAGCGCTACAGATACGCAGTATTTT. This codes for CASSLVFNSATDTQYF. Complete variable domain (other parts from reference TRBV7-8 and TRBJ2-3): GAGVSQSPRYKVAKRGQDVALRCDPISGHVSLFWYQQALGQGPEFLTYFQNEAQLDKSGLPSDRFFAERPEGSVSTLKIQRTQQEDSAVYLCASSLVFNSATDTQYFGPGTRLTVL.

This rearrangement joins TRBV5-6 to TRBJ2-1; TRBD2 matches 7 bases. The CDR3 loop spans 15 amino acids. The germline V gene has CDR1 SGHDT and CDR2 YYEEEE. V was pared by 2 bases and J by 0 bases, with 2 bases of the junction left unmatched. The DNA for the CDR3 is TGTGCCAGCAGCTTAAGGGACTACTCCTACAATGAGCAGTTCTTC. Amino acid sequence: CASSLRDYSYNEQFF.

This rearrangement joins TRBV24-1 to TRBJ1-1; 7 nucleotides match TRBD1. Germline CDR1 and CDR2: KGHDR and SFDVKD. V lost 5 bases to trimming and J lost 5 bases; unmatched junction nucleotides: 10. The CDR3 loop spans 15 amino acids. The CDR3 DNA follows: TGTGCCACCAGTGCCGCGAGACAGGGAGGAACTGAAGCTTTCTTT. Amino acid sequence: CATSAARQGGTEAFF.

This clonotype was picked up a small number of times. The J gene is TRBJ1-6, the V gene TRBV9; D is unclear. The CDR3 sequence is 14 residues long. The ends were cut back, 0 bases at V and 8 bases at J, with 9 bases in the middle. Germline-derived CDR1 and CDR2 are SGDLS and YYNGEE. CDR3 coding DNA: TGTGCCAGCAGCGTAGCTTCCTGGGATTCACCCCTCCACTTT. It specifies CASSVASWDSPLHF. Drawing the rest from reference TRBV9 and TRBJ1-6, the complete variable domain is DSGVTQTPKHLITATGQRVTLRCSPRSGDLSVYWYQQSLDQGLQFLIQYYNGEERAKGNILERFSAQQFPDLHSELNLSSLELGDSALYFCASSVASWDSPLHFGNGTRLTVT.

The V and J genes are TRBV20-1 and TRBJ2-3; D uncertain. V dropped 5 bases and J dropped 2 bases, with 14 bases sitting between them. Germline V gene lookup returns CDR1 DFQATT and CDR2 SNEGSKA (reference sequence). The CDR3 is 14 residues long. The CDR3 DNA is TGCAGTGCTCCCGGACGGTACAACACAGATACGCAGTATTTT. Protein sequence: CSAPGRYNTDTQYF.

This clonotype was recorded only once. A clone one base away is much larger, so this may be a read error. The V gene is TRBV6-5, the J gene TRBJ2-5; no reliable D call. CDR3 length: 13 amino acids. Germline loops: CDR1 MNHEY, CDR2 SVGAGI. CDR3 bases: TGTGCCAGCATTTACTCGTACAGTGGGACCCAGTACTTC. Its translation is CASIYSYSGTQYF.

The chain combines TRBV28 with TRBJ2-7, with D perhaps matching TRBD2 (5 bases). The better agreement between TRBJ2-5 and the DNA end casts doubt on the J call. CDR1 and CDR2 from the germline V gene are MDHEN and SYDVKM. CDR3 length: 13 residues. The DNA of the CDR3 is TGTGCCAGCAGTTCACTAGGTTACGGGACCCAGTACTTC. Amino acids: CASSSLGYGTQYF.

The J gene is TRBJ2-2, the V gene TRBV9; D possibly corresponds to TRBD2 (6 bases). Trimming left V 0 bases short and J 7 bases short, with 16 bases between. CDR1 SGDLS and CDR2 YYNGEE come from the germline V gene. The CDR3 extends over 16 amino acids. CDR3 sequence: CASSVAVAEVRGELFF. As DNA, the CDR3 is TGTGCCAGCAGCGTAGCGGTAGCGGAGGTACGCGGGGAGCTGTTTTTT.